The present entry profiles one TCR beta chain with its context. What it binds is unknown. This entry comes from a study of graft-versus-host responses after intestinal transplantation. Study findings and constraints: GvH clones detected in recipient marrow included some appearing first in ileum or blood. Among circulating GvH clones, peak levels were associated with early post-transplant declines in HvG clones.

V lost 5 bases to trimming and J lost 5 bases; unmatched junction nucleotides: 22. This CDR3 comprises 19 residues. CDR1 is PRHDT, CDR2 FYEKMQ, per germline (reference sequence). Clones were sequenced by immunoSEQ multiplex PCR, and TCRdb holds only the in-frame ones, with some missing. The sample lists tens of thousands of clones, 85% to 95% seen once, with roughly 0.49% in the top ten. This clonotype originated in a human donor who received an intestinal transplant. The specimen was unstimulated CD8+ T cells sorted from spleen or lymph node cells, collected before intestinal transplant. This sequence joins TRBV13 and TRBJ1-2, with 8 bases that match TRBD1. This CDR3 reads CASSTSGGDRWAPVYGYTF. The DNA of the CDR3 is TGTGCCAGCAGCACCAGTGGAGGGGACAGGTGGGCGCCCGTTTATGGCTACACCTTC. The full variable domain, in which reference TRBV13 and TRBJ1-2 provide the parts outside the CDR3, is AAGVIQSPRHLIKEKRETATLKCYPIPRHDTVYWYQQGPGQDPQFLISFYEKMQSDKGSIPDRFSAQQFSDYHSELNMSSLELGDSALYFCASSTSGGDRWAPVYGYTFGSGTRLTVV.